Following are 5 T cell receptor beta chains from one sample sequenced in a study of shared clonotypes between healthy human individuals. Method: immunoSEQ multiplex PCR; TCRdb's copy keeps in-frame clones and lacks some. The repertoire has fewer than 850,000 clones, around 96% of them found once; the top ten carry about 0.25%. CD45RO-negative CD8 cells positively selected for CCR7 made up the naive population, which excluded terminally differentiated effector memory CD45RA+ cells. Source material: naive CD8+ T cells sorted from blood. The origin of the receptors is a man between 25 and 39 years old in good health.

V and J are TRBV25-1 and TRBJ1-2; a possible D gene is TRBD1 (5 bases). V lost 2 bases, J lost 2 bases, and 9 bases lay in between. The CDR3 has 14 residues. The germline V gene encodes CDR1 MGHDK and CDR2 SYGVNS. CDR3 region: CASSEGAGNYGYTF. In DNA form, the CDR3 reads TGTGCCAGCAGTGAAGGGGCTGGGAACTATGGCTACACCTTC.

DNA for the CDR3: TGTGCCAGCAGCCCTCGACAGGGGACCGCTAACTATGGCTACACCTTC. This gives the protein CASSPRQGTANYGYTF. J is TRBJ1-2 and V is TRBV7-9; 8 bases match TRBD1. V shed 5 bases, J shed 0 bases, and the junction held 8 bases outside the gene matches. This CDR3 is 16 amino acids long. Germline V lookup: CDR1 SEHNR, CDR2 FQNEAQ (reference sequence).

The V call is TRBV29-1, the J call TRBJ1-1, with unresolved D. The germline gives CDR1 SQVTM, CDR2 ANQGSEA. V was trimmed by 7 bases and J by 1 base, leaving 10 bases between them. This CDR3 is 12 amino acids long. CDR3 in DNA: TGCAGCGCCTGGGTCCAGAACACTGAAGCTTTCTTT. Its translation is CSAWVQNTEAFF.

The chain carries TRBV7-2 and TRBJ2-7, with D tentatively TRBD2 (6 bases). Germline lookup yields CDR1 SGHTA and CDR2 FQGNSA. This CDR3 is built from 13 residues. The V end lost 5 bases, the J end lost 7 bases, and 15 bases lay between the germline ends. CDR3 sequence reads: CASSGTGGWEQYF. CDR3 DNA sequence: TGTGCCAGCAGCGGGACCGGGGGTTGGGAGCAGTACTTC.

The chain carries TRBV10-1 and TRBJ1-1; D might be TRBD1 (5 bases). Per the germline V gene, CDR1 is WNHNN and CDR2 is SYGVQD (reference sequence). This CDR3 is built from 13 residues. V lost 7 bases and J lost 3, with 12 bases in between. CDR3 sequence: CASKRGVDTEAFF. CDR3 DNA sequence: TGCGCCAGCAAGAGGGGTGTGGACACTGAAGCTTTCTTT.